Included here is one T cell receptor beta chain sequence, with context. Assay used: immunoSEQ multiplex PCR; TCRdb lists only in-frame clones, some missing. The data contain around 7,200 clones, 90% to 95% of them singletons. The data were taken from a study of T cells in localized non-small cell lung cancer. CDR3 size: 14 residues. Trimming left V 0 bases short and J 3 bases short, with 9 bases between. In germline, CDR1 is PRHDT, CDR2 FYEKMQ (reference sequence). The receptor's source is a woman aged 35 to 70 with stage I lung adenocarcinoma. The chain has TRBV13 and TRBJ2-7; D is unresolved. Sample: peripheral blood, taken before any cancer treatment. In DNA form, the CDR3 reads TGTGCCAGCAGCTTAGGCCTGGGCAGCTACGAGCAGTACTTC. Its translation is CASSLGLGSYEQYF.